This T cell receptor beta chain is from a study of blood T cells in healthy people across ages. Regarding the study as a whole: Any changes in expanded clonotypes were possibly confounded, as donor CMV status remained unknown.

Deletions cut 6 bases from V and 4 bases from J, with 15 bases between. Germline CDR1 and CDR2: DFQATT and SNEGSKA (reference sequence). This CDR3 region has 14 residues. For the second PCR, which ran for about 7 to 11 cycles, a sample-barcoded 5' primer and a J-beta primer mix were used. Carrying 12 random nucleotides, a template-switch adaptor labeled each individual cDNA molecule. TCRdb re-called the 5' RACE reads with MiXCR, one entry per CDR3 protein. The repertoire includes around 800,000 distinct CDR3 sequences, more than 40% of them detected once, and approximately 19% sits in the top ten. Comment on this clonotype: Its antigen is still unknown.

The chain carries TRBV20-1 and TRBJ1-4; D is uncertain. The material sequenced was blood. This TCR came from a man in his 60s in good health. Written as DNA, the CDR3 is TGCAGTGCGGCGGGTGTTGGCAGTAATGAAAAACTGTTTTTT. Its protein is CSAAGVGSNEKLFF.